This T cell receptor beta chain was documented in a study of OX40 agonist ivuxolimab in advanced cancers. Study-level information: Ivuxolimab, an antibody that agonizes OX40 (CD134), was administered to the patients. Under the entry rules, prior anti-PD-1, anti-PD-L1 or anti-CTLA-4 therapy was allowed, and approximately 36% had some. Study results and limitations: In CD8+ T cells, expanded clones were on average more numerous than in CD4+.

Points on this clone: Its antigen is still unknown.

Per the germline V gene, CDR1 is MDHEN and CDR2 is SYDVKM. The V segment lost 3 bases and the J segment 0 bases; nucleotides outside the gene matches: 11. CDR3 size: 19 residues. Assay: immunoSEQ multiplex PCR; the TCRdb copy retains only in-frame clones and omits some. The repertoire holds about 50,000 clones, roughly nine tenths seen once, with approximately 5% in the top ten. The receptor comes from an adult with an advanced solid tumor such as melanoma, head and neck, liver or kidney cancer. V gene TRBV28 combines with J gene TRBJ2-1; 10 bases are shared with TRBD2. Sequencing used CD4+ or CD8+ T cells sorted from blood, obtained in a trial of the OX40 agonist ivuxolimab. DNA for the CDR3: TGTGCCAGCAGTTTTGTCCTAACTAGCGGGAAAAGCTCCTACAATGAGCAGTTCTTC. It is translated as CASSFVLTSGKSSYNEQFF.